This T cell receptor beta chain appears in the sequencing data of a study of shared clonotypes between healthy human individuals. V was trimmed by 5 bases and J by 2 bases, leaving 13 bases between them. Germline CDR1 reads MNHEY; CDR2 reads SVGAGI. CDR3 length: 14 amino acids. This clone is a singleton in its sample. Researchers ran the assay at a deep level. Sequencing used immunoSEQ multiplex PCR; TCRdb keeps in-frame clones, though not all of them. The sample contains a few hundred thousand clones, more than 75% of which appear only once. This sequence joins TRBV6-5 and TRBJ2-7; D is possibly TRBD1 (6 bases). The sequence was obtained from a man between 18 and 35 years old in good health. Sequenced: memory CD8+ T cells sorted from blood. The subset was: CD45RO+ cells pooled with CCR7-negative TemRA cells. The CDR3 nucleotides read TGTGCCAGCAGTAGTCTGGGGGCGGCCTACGAGCAGTACTTC. This gives the protein CASSSLGAAYEQYF.